This T cell receptor beta chain was captured by sequencing in a study of blood T cell repertoires in COVID-19. Study-wide background: The origin of the acute and convalescent COVID-19 samples was the United States, Italy and Spain. The analysed material was cDNA or gDNA that came from T cells, B-cell-depleted T cells, or PBMCs.

The data were produced by immunoSEQ multiplex PCR, yet TCRdb's version contains in-frame clones alone and is incomplete. This sample has 200,000 to 250,000 clones, with roughly 85% found just once. V lost 1 base to trimming and J lost 8 bases, with 17 bases between them. The CDR3 runs to 15 residues. Looked up from germline, CDR1 is MGHRA and CDR2 is YSYEKL. Sequencing used peripheral blood. The chain links TRBV4-1 to TRBJ1-2; D gene unclear. The source of this sequence is a woman in her 70s with COVID-19, enrolled during active disease. The CDR3 region has the DNA TGCGCCAGCAGCCAAGTCGGGTGGGGAGAGAGAGGCTACACCTTC. Translating it yields CASSQVGWGERGYTF.